Below, 25 T cell receptor beta chains from the same sample are listed, as sequenced in a study of shared clonotypes between healthy human individuals. Here immunoSEQ multiplex PCR was the method, and the copy in TCRdb shows in-frame clones only, minus some. Altogether roughly 2.4 million clones are present, around 95% being singletons, with the ten largest covering 0.1% to 0.15%. The sample was naive CD4+ T cells sorted from blood. Subset given: CD45RA+ positively selected. All receptors come from a man between 18 and 29 years old in good health.

The gene calls are TRBV2 and TRBJ1-1, with D unresolved. Looked up from germline, CDR1 is SNHLY and CDR2 is FYNNEI. The CDR3 covers 13 residues. The ends were cut back, 7 bases at V and 0 bases at J, with 9 bases in the middle. For the CDR3, the DNA is TGTGCCAGCACCCGGCTAATGAACACTGAAGCTTTCTTT. This codes for CASTRLMNTEAFF.

The CDR3: CASSEGLLNNEQFF. The CDR3, as DNA: TGTGCCAGCAGTGAAGGGCTACTTAACAATGAGCAGTTCTTC. The rearrangement joins TRBV2 to TRBJ2-1, with D unresolved. This CDR3 contains 14 residues. V was trimmed by 1 base and J by 5 bases, leaving 9 bases between them. The germline CDR1 and CDR2 sequences are SNHLY and FYNNEI.

The chain links TRBV9 to TRBJ1-5; tentative D call: TRBD1 (5 bases). Germline loops: CDR1 SGDLS, CDR2 YYNGEE. This CDR3 has 15 amino acids. V was cut by 0 bases and J by 3 bases, with 10 bases left in between. This CDR3 is CASSVGGDPNQPQHF. DNA of the CDR3: TGTGCCAGCAGCGTAGGCGGGGACCCCAATCAGCCCCAGCATTTT. The whole variable domain, filled in from reference TRBV9 and TRBJ1-5, reads DSGVTQTPKHLITATGQRVTLRCSPRSGDLSVYWYQQSLDQGLQFLIQYYNGEERAKGNILERFSAQQFPDLHSELNLSSLELGDSALYFCASSVGGDPNQPQHFGDGTRLSIL.

The V gene is TRBV12-5, the J gene TRBJ1-1; no reliable D call. The CDR3 loop spans 13 amino acids. Germline V lookup: CDR1 LGHNT, CDR2 FRNRAP. Trimming took 7 bases from V and 4 from J, leaving 13 bases between them. As DNA, the CDR3 is TGTGCTAGTGCCCGCCCACCTGGCACTGAAGCTTTCTTT. The encoded protein is CASARPPGTEAFF.

The chain couples TRBV9 to TRBJ2-3, with D maybe TRBD1 (6 bases). V gave up 1 base and J gave up 7 bases, with 16 bases separating them. The CDR3 is made up of 15 amino acids. Looked up from germline, CDR1 is SGDLS and CDR2 is YYNGEE. The CDR3, as DNA: TGTGCCAGCAGCGTAAACCCCACAGGGAGAAATACGCAGTATTTT. Translating it yields CASSVNPTGRNTQYF.

This chain connects TRBV2 to TRBJ1-2; D uncertain. The ends were cut back, 1 base at V and 0 bases at J, with 9 bases in the middle. Germline CDR1 reads SNHLY; CDR2 reads FYNNEI. The CDR3 spans 15 residues. The CDR3 loop is CASSEGRLANYGYTF. CDR3 coding DNA: TGTGCCAGCAGTGAAGGAAGATTAGCTAACTATGGCTACACCTTC.

The chain carries TRBV2 and TRBJ1-1, with 10 bases that match TRBD1. Germline CDR1 and CDR2: SNHLY and FYNNEI. J gave up 3 bases and V 6 bases, and 10 bases lay outside the gene matches. The CDR3 is 16 amino acids. The CDR3 nucleotides read TGTGCCAGCAGCACCGACAGGGGGCGCGGGGACACTGAAGCTTTCTTT. This translates into CASSTDRGRGDTEAFF.

This chain links TRBV19 with TRBJ2-7; possible D gene TRBD2, 5 bases. Trimming removed 0 bases at V and 3 bases at J, with 15 bases between. The length of the CDR3 is 16 residues. Per the germline V gene, CDR1 is LNHDA and CDR2 is SQIVND (reference sequence). CDR3 in DNA: TGTGCCAGTAGTATAGATTTGAAGTACGGAGGCTACGAGCAGTACTTC. It specifies CASSIDLKYGGYEQYF.

CDR3 protein: CASSAAGDRGNTGELFF. CDR3 in DNA: TGTGCCAGCAGTGCTGCGGGGGACAGGGGCAACACCGGGGAGCTGTTTTTT. The chain combines TRBV6-1 with TRBJ2-2; 10 positions agree with TRBD1. The V and J ends lost 4 bases and 2 bases, in that order; junction bases with no gene match: 7. CDR1 and CDR2 from the germline V gene are MNHNS and SASEGT. The CDR3 extends over 17 amino acids.

J is TRBJ2-1 and V is TRBV5-4, with D unclear. The CDR3 contains 13 residues. The germline gives CDR1 SGHNT, CDR2 YYREEE (reference sequence). V was cut by 0 bases and J by 10 bases, with 11 bases left in between. The CDR3 region has the DNA TGTGCCAGCAGCTTGGCCCTCAACGGGGAGCAGTTCTTC. Residues: CASSLALNGEQFF.

The chain recombines TRBV4-1 with TRBJ2-7; 9 nucleotides line up with TRBD1. The J segment lost 7 bases and the V segment lost 1 base, leaving 8 bases of the junction unmatched. CDR3 length equals 15 residues. Germline loops: CDR1 MGHRA, CDR2 YSYEKL. Here the CDR3 DNA reads TGCGCCAGCAGCCAAGCGGGACAGGGAAGTGGGGAGCAGTACTTC. It translates to CASSQAGQGSGEQYF.

The table lists this clone with a few counts. This chain joins TRBV9 and TRBJ1-5; the D is unclear. The CDR3 totals 13 residues. CDR1 SGDLS and CDR2 YYNGEE come from the germline V gene. V lost 0 bases and J lost 6, with 7 bases in between. The CDR3 DNA reads TGTGCCAGCAGCGTAGGAGATCGTCAGCCCCAGCATTTT. Translated, it gives CASSVGDRQPQHF.

The chain has TRBV5-4 and TRBJ1-6; 11 nucleotides agree with TRBD1. Germline trimming cut 4 bases from V and 10 bases from J; bases unmatched to any gene: 10. Per the germline V gene, CDR1 is SGHNT and CDR2 is YYREEE (reference sequence). The CDR3 runs 16 residues. The CDR3 DNA is TGTGCCAGCAGCCGAAACCTCGGGACAGGGGGGTCACCCCTCCACTTT. It yields the protein CASSRNLGTGGSPLHF.

The chain couples TRBV7-2 to TRBJ1-5, with D unresolved. CDR3 length: 13 residues. V was shortened by 5 bases and J by 1 base, with 6 bases between the two germline ends. Germline CDR1 SGHTA, CDR2 FQGNSA. Written as DNA, the CDR3 is TGTGCCAGCAGCCTCATCAGCAATCAGCCCCAGCATTTT. As protein: CASSLISNQPQHF.

The chain recombines TRBV10-3 with TRBJ2-2; 10 bases agree with TRBD1. The V gene's germline CDR1 is ENHRY and CDR2 SYGVKD. CDR3 length equals 16 residues. Trimming took 8 bases from V and 3 from J; bases not matched to a gene: 9. The CDR3 region has the DNA TGTGCCATCCGAGATCCGGGACAGGGGTACACCGGGGAGCTGTTTTTT. Translated: CAIRDPGQGYTGELFF.

This chain joins TRBV5-1 and TRBJ2-4; D is unresolved. CDR3 length equals 15 residues. Germline CDR1 is SGHRS and CDR2 is YFSETQ. V shed 1 base and J shed 5 bases, with 13 bases lying between them. The CDR3, as DNA: TGCGCCAGCAGCTTGAGTCCGGGTCAGCAAAACATTCAGTACTTC. Translated: CASSLSPGQQNIQYF.

This chain links TRBV14 with TRBJ2-3; 9 nucleotides align to TRBD1. The length of the CDR3 is 16 residues. Losses at the gene ends were 0 bases for V and 4 bases for J; bases not matched to a gene: 5. CDR1 and CDR2 (germline): SGHDN, FVKESK. The CDR3 sequence is CASSQDLGTGSDTQYF. CDR3 bases: TGTGCCAGCAGCCAAGATTTGGGGACAGGGTCAGATACGCAGTATTTT.

The chain recombines TRBV15 with TRBJ2-7; 8 nucleotides agree with TRBD1. CDR1 is LNHNV and CDR2 is YYDKDF in the germline V gene (reference sequence). This CDR3 has 13 residues. V shed 2 bases and J 7 bases; nucleotides not matched to a gene: 4. CDR3 in DNA: TGTGCCACCAGCAGACAGGGGGCCGGGGAGCAGTACTTC. Its translation: CATSRQGAGEQYF.

The J gene is TRBJ2-3, the V gene TRBV18; 7 bases align to TRBD2. Germline V gene lookup returns CDR1 KGHSH and CDR2 LQKENI. Unmatched junction bases numbered 9, after V lost 3 bases and J lost 3 bases. The CDR3 length is 16 residues. The CDR3: CASSPFRIGGTDTQYF. CDR3 sequence (DNA): TGTGCCAGCTCACCGTTCCGTATCGGGGGGACAGATACGCAGTATTTT.

With regard to this clone: This CDR3 is also generated by other DNA sequences in the sample. The gene calls are TRBV7-9 and TRBJ2-5, with 7 bases identical to TRBD2. The CDR3 loop spans 13 amino acids. V shed 3 bases, J shed 3 bases, and the junction held 1 base outside the gene matches. Germline V CDR1 and CDR2: SEHNR, FQNEAQ (reference sequence). The CDR3 region is CASSFGLEETQYF. The DNA for the CDR3 is TGTGCCAGCAGCTTCGGACTAGAAGAGACCCAGTACTTC.

The V and J genes are TRBV12-1 and TRBJ2-5; TRBD2 is the table's D call and was not checked against the DNA. TRBV12-1 is termed a pseudogene. CDR3 length: 13 amino acids. The CDR3 sequence: CASSFRDPETQYF. CDR3 DNA: TGTGCCAGCAGCTTTCGGGATCCGGAGACCCAGTACTTC.

The genes are TRBV30 and TRBJ2-7; D is uncertain. Per germline, CDR1 GTSNPN and CDR2 SVGIG (reference sequence). This CDR3 spans 11 amino acids. V lost 5 bases and J lost 5, with 10 bases in between. The CDR3 nucleotides are TGTGCCTGGGGCCTTCCCAACGAGCAGTACTTC. It translates to CAWGLPNEQYF.

This chain joins TRBV30 and TRBJ2-2, with D possibly being TRBD1 or TRBD2 (5 bases each). CDR1 and CDR2 (germline): GTSNPN, SVGIG (reference sequence). V was pared by 0 bases and J by 4 bases, with 12 bases between. This CDR3 spans 15 amino acids. CDR3 residues: CAWSVGPRATGELFF. The CDR3, as DNA: TGTGCCTGGAGTGTGGGACCCAGGGCCACCGGGGAGCTGTTTTTT. Based on the CDR3 plus reference TRBV30 and TRBJ2-2, the full variable domain is SQTIHQWPATLVQPVGSPLSLECTVEGTSNPNLYWYRQAAGRGLQLLFYSVGIGQISSEVPQNLSASRPQDRQFILSSKKLLLSDSGFYLCAWSVGPRATGELFFGEGSRLTVL.

J is TRBJ2-1 and V is TRBV5-1; 7 nucleotides match TRBD1. Trimming removed 4 bases from V and 3 bases from J; junction bases left unmatched: 4. The CDR3 is 14 amino acids. CDR1 SGHRS and CDR2 YFSETQ come from the germline V gene. Here the CDR3 reads CASSGGQNYNEQFF. Written as DNA, the CDR3 is TGCGCCAGCAGCGGGGGACAGAACTACAATGAGCAGTTCTTC.

The CDR3 sequence is CASSLKGQGRNQPQHF. DNA of the CDR3: TGTGCCAGCAGTTTAAAGGGTCAGGGTCGCAATCAGCCCCAGCATTTT. The chain uses TRBV27 and TRBJ1-5; possible D gene TRBD1, 5 bases. The CDR3 has 16 residues. In germline, CDR1 is MNHEY, CDR2 SMNVEV (reference sequence). The V gene lost 2 bases and the J gene lost 2 bases, with 13 bases spanning the gap.